The 24 T cell receptor beta chains presented below share a single source sample, sequenced in a study of T cell clonality in common variable immunodeficiency. General study points: Common variable immunodeficiency TCR beta sequences reportedly had fewer deletions and N-nucleotide insertions.

The assay was immunoSEQ multiplex PCR, and TCRdb's table has in-frame clones only and misses some. This repertoire holds about 5,300 clones, and none appear only once. For these receptors, no antigen is known. The sample was peripheral blood mononuclear cells. Every receptor here comes from a human donor with common variable immunodeficiency.

Worth noting for this clone: The read stops 3 residues short of the end of the CDR3; the missing end is completed from the germline J gene. The chain combines TRBV19 with TRBJ2-5, with TRBD1 as a possible D gene (5 bases). There are 13 residues in the CDR3. Per the germline V gene, CDR1 is LNHDA and CDR2 is SQIVND (reference sequence). V dropped 6 bases and J dropped 6 bases, with 14 bases sitting between them. The DNA read from the CDR3 is TGTGCCAGTAGGATCCAGGGTCAGCAGACC. Translating gives CASRIQGQQT. The full CDR3 protein reads CASRIQGQQTQYF.

This clone was counted only a few times. The read terminates 3 residues ahead of where the CDR3 ends, so the germline J gene completes it. The chain links TRBV6-2 or TRBV6-3 to TRBJ1-2; TRBD1 matches 8 bases. This CDR3 has 15 residues. The ends lost 7 bases at V and 6 bases at J; junction bases unmatched: 13. The germline V gene encodes CDR1 MNHEY and CDR2 SVGEGT. This CDR3 is CASNGEFDRGHGYTF. The covered CDR3 bases are TGTGCCAGCAACGGGGAATTCGACAGGGGTCATGGC.

This clone is termed medium-sized (0.01 to 0.1%). The missing CDR3 end, 3 residues past where the read stops, is filled in from the germline J gene. This sequence joins TRBV20-1 and TRBJ2-1, with 8 bases matching TRBD2. V shed 5 bases and J 7 bases; nucleotides not matched to a gene: 1. Germline V gene sequence: CDR1 DFQATT, CDR2 SNEGSKA (reference sequence). CDR3 length equals 11 residues. The chain's CDR3 is CSAGTRNEQFF. The CDR3 DNA, read in part, is TGCAGTGCTGGGACTAGGAATGAG.

This clone was recorded many times. The read ends 3 residues shy of where the CDR3 ends; the end is completed using the germline J gene. The rearrangement uses TRBV5-1 and TRBJ1-4, with D possibly matching TRBD1 (5 bases). Germline-derived CDR1 and CDR2 are SGHRS and YFSETQ. The CDR3 length is 14 residues. V was cut by 1 base and J by 8 bases, with 12 bases left in between. CDR3 sequence reads: CASSLQGAGEKLFF. The sequenced CDR3 bases are TGCGCCAGCAGCTTGCAAGGGGCAGGGGAAAAA.

This clone has a count of ten or more. The sequenced fragment ends 3 residues before the CDR3 boundary, so the rest is inferred from the germline J gene. This rearrangement joins TRBV5-4 to TRBJ2-3; D perhaps matches TRBD2 (5 bases). Germline-derived CDR1 and CDR2 are SGHNT and YYREEE (reference sequence). CDR3 length equals 12 residues. This CDR3 reads CASSLRGSAQYF. The CDR3 bases that were read are TGTGCCAGCAGCTTGCGAGGTAGCGCG.

Comments on this clone: The CDR3 extends 3 residues past the end of the read, so its final part is completed from the germline J gene. The rearrangement joins TRBV7-2 to TRBJ1-2, with TRBD1 as a possible D gene (5 bases). Germline CDR1 SGHTA, CDR2 FQGNSA. This CDR3 comprises 15 residues. V lost 1 base to trimming and J lost 1 base, with 10 bases between them. The part of the CDR3 DNA that was read is TGTGCCAGCAGCTTAGGACAGACCCTTAACTATGGC. Translated: CASSLGQTLNYG. The full CDR3 sequence reads CASSLGQTLNYGYTF.

This clone was observed many times. The read terminates 3 residues before the CDR3 end, so the remaining end is supplied by the germline J gene. The chain uses TRBV7-8 and TRBJ1-2, with D perhaps matching TRBD1 (5 bases). The length of the CDR3 is 15 residues. V was pared by 0 bases and J by 6 bases, with 14 bases between. Per the germline V gene, CDR1 is SGHVS and CDR2 is FQNEAQ. CDR3 residues: CASSLALGGGHGYTF. The sequenced CDR3 bases are TGTGCCAGCAGCTTAGCCTTGGGGGGAGGCCATGGC. The full variable domain, rest sourced from reference TRBV7-8 and TRBJ1-2, is GAGVSQSPRYKVAKRGQDVALRCDPISGHVSLFWYQQALGQGPEFLTYFQNEAQLDKSGLPSDRFFAERPEGSVSTLKIQRTQQEDSAVYLCASSLALGGGHGYTFGSGTRLTVV.

There are many counts of this clone. Read sequence stops 3 residues before the CDR3 end, and the germline J gene provides the missing end. This sequence joins TRBV29-1 and TRBJ2-2, with 7 bases identical to TRBD1. The CDR3 contains 14 residues. Looked up from germline, CDR1 is SQVTM and CDR2 is ANQGSEA. Trimming removed 7 bases from V and 0 bases from J; junction bases left unmatched: 5. The CDR3 reads CSADRAPNTGELFF. The sequenced CDR3 bases are TGCAGCGCCGACAGGGCCCCGAACACCGGGGAG.

This clone was counted a few times. Read sequence stops 3 residues before the CDR3 end, and the germline J gene provides the missing end. The chain links TRBV7-7 to TRBJ2-3, with TRBD1 identical over 9 bases. Germline V CDR1 and CDR2: SSHAT, FNYEAQ (reference sequence). V trimming: 4 bases; J trimming: 5 bases; junction bases outside the gene matches: 7. The length of the CDR3 is 15 residues. The sequenced part of the CDR3 DNA is TGTGCCAGCAGCTCCACAGGGGGCTTCGGAGATACG. Translated, it gives CASSSTGGFGDT. The full CDR3 protein is CASSSTGGFGDTQYF.

This clone was picked up a small number of times. The read finishes 3 residues shy of the CDR3 end, and the germline J gene is used to complete it. This chain connects TRBV5-1 to TRBJ2-4; D not resolved. V was pared by 1 base and J by 3 bases, with 11 bases between. The CDR3 runs to 15 residues. Germline-derived CDR1 and CDR2 are SGHRS and YFSETQ. Incomplete CDR3 DNA: TGCGCCAGCAGCTTGAATAGGGCAGTCAAAAACATT. This translates into CASSLNRAVKNI. The whole CDR3 region reads CASSLNRAVKNIQYF.

This clone was counted a few times. The read falls 3 residues short of the CDR3 end, and the missing part is taken from the germline J gene. The rearrangement uses TRBV5-1 and TRBJ2-7, with 7 bases aligning to TRBD1. Germline CDR1 reads SGHRS; CDR2 reads YFSETQ. The J segment lost 2 bases and the V segment lost 0 bases, leaving 2 bases of the junction unmatched. The CDR3 sequence is 14 residues long. Incomplete CDR3 DNA: TGCGCCAGCAGCTTGGGGACAGGTACCTACGAG. It translates to CASSLGTGTYE. In full, the CDR3 reads CASSLGTGTYEQYF.

This clone was detected ten times or more. The read ends 3 residues early relative to the CDR3; the germline J gene fills the gap. This sequence joins TRBV5-1 and TRBJ1-1; a weak D match, TRBD1 (5 bases). Germline CDR1 and CDR2: SGHRS and YFSETQ. The CDR3 length is 15 residues. The V and J ends lost 4 bases and 1 base respectively, with 14 bases between them. This chain's CDR3 is CASSEGLSSNTEAFF. CDR3 DNA, as far as it was read: TGCGCCAGCAGCGAGGGACTGAGTTCGAACACTGAA.

This clone was picked up a small number of times. The CDR3 end falls 3 residues outside the read, so it is completed with the germline J gene. This chain joins TRBV7-2 and TRBJ2-1, with 7 bases fitting TRBD1. The CDR3 is made up of 15 amino acids. CDR1 SGHTA and CDR2 FQGNSA come from the germline V gene. V dropped 3 bases and J dropped 7; count of bases not matched to a gene: 9. The CDR3 sequence is CASSFRQGERNEQFF. CDR3 DNA (partial): TGTGCCAGCAGCTTTAGACAGGGAGAAAGGAATGAG.

In this sample, this clone turned up many times. The DNA read from the CDR3 is TGTGCCATCAGCTTTGGGCTCAGCTCTGGAAACACC. It codes for CAISFGLSSGNT. The whole CDR3 is CAISFGLSSGNTIYF. This chain joins TRBV10-3 and TRBJ1-3; D not certain. The CDR3 end lies 3 residues beyond the end of the read and is filled in from the germline J gene. Trimming took 6 bases from V and 0 from J, leaving 12 bases between them. From germline, CDR1 is ENHRY and CDR2 SYGVKD. CDR3 length equals 15 residues.

Only a few counts were recorded for this clone. The CDR3 end is not reached by the read, which stops 3 residues before it; the germline J gene fills it in. The gene calls are TRBV19 and TRBJ2-2, with TRBD1 matching 11 bases. This CDR3 has 21 amino acids. The junction had 19 bases not matched to a gene; V was cut back by 7 bases and J by 0 bases. The germline V gene has CDR1 LNHDA and CDR2 SQIVND (reference sequence). The CDR3 region is CASIGLRDRGEKDANTGELFF. The sequenced CDR3 bases are TGTGCCAGTATTGGCCTTCGGGACAGGGGGGAAAAAGACGCGAACACCGGGGAG.

A note on this clone: The read terminates 3 residues ahead of where the CDR3 ends, so the germline J gene completes it. The chain uses TRBV18 and TRBJ1-1, with 7 bases matching TRBD1. The CDR3 loop spans 16 amino acids. CDR1 and CDR2 from the germline V gene are KGHSH and LQKENI. V lost 3 bases to trimming and J lost 0 bases; unmatched junction nucleotides: 7. The sequenced CDR3 bases are TGTGCCAGCTCACCCCCTACCGGGACAGTGAACACTGAA. This sequence encodes CASSPPTGTVNTE. The full CDR3 is CASSPPTGTVNTEAFF.

This clone was counted ten times or more. The read ends 3 residues before the CDR3 terminus; that terminus is restored from the germline J gene. The V call is TRBV2, the J call TRBJ2-2, with D tentatively TRBD1 (6 bases). CDR3 length: 13 residues. Trimming cost V 9 bases and J 6 bases, with 14 bases left between them. Germline V gives CDR1 SNHLY, CDR2 FYNNEI. CDR3 sequence reads: CARTGRGPGELFF. CDR3 DNA (partial): TGTGCCAGGACAGGAAGGGGCCCCGGGGAG.

This clone was detected many times. Sequencing ends 3 residues short of the CDR3 end; the germline J gene provides the rest. V usage is TRBV12-3 or TRBV12-4 and J usage is TRBJ2-7; 7 nucleotides agree with TRBD1. With 4 bases clipped from V and 4 bases from J, the junction kept 4 bases outside the gene matches. This CDR3 spans 13 amino acids. CDR3 amino acids: CASSWDSRYEQYF. The CDR3 DNA, read in part, is TGTGCCAGCAGTTGGGACAGTAGATACGAG.

To note about this clone: Coverage ceases 3 residues before the CDR3 finishes, and the germline J gene fills in the end. The genes are TRBV6-1 and TRBJ2-7, with 7 positions matching TRBD1. Germline lookup yields CDR1 MNHNS and CDR2 SASEGT. The CDR3 is 14 amino acids. V was pared by 1 base and J by 3 bases, with 3 bases of the junction left unmatched. The CDR3 loop reads CASSEGGQLYEQYF. CDR3 DNA, as far as it was read: TGTGCCAGCAGTGAAGGGGGACAGCTCTACGAG.

This clone showed up just a few times. The observed sequence ends 3 residues before the CDR3 terminus, with the missing tail filled in from the germline J gene. The chain has TRBV2 and TRBJ2-2; D ambiguous. CDR3 size: 15 residues. The germline V gene encodes CDR1 SNHLY and CDR2 FYNNEI. Between the trimmed V and J ends, which lost 2 bases and 7 bases, there was a span of 14 bases. The DNA read from the CDR3 is TGTGCCAGCAGTGAAAGGGCCTCAGTCGGCGGGGAG. Translated: CASSERASVGGE. Given in full, the CDR3 is CASSERASVGGELFF.

On this clone itself: The read ends 3 residues early relative to the CDR3; the germline J gene fills the gap. This chain uses TRBV2 with TRBJ1-5; possibly TRBD1 for D (5 bases). CDR1 and CDR2 (germline): SNHLY, FYNNEI. The CDR3 consists of 13 residues. Trimming removed 8 bases at V and 2 bases at J, with 10 bases between. Here the CDR3 reads CASSQGGNQPQHF. The CDR3 DNA, read in part, is TGTGCCAGCTCTCAGGGTGGCAATCAGCCC.

Notes on this clone: The CDR3 end is not reached by the read, which stops 3 residues before it; the germline J gene fills it in. The chain carries TRBV29-1 and TRBJ2-1, with 7 bases identical to TRBD1. The length of the CDR3 is 12 residues. The germline V gene encodes CDR1 SQVTM and CDR2 ANQGSEA. The ends lost 4 bases at V and 9 bases at J; junction bases unmatched: 6. CDR3 bases read: TGCAGCGTTGGACAGGGACGTAGTGAG. This gives the protein CSVGQGRSE. The whole CDR3 reads CSVGQGRSEQFF.

Notes on this clone: The CDR3 end lies 3 residues beyond the end of the read and is filled in from the germline J gene. This chain connects TRBV6-2 or TRBV6-3 to TRBJ2-7, with a tentative D call TRBD1 (5 bases). Germline CDR1 and CDR2: MNHEY and SVGEGT. V dropped 2 bases and J dropped 1 base, with 15 bases sitting between them. The CDR3 length is 16 residues. The CDR3 sequence: CASSYVGRGISYEQYF. The sequenced part of the CDR3 DNA is TGTGCCAGCAGTTACGTAGGAAGGGGAATTTCCTACGAG.

This clone has only a few counts. Read data end 3 residues before the CDR3 end; the end is taken from the germline J gene. The chain links TRBV7-9 to TRBJ1-2; weak D call: TRBD1 (5 bases). This CDR3 has 13 amino acids. Looked up from germline, CDR1 is SEHNR and CDR2 is FQNEAQ (reference sequence). V was cut by 4 bases and J by 4 bases, with 10 bases left in between. The part of the CDR3 DNA that was read is TGTGCCAGCAGCTACACCAGGGCCTATGGC. Encoded protein: CASSYTRAYG. The complete CDR3 reads CASSYTRAYGYTF.